A selection of T cell receptor beta chains follows, all from one sample in a study of blood T cell repertoires in COVID-19. The assay was immunoSEQ multiplex PCR, and TCRdb's table has in-frame clones only and misses some. This table holds around 470,000 clones, 80% to 90% found once. Sequences were obtained from peripheral blood. The receptors were gathered from a man between 18 and 35 years old with COVID-19, enrolled during active disease. Each CDR3 is given with its conserved first and last residue. The order of the fields is clone size, J gene, D gene, V gene, CDR3 DNA, CDR3 protein. D genes are given only for firm matches. Not all rows give a size; the values are once, few, many and, for expanded clones, a class.

.	TRBJ2-5	.	TRBV3-1/TRBV3-2	TGTGCCAGCAGTCGTCCGTACCAAGAGACCCAGTACTTC	CASSRPYQETQYF
once	TRBJ1-5	.	TRBV19	TGTGCCAGTAGCTTCGGAGGATGGAATCAGCCCCAGCATTTT	CASSFGGWNQPQHF
.	TRBJ2-7	.	TRBV12-5	TGTGCTAGTGGTTTGGTACCGAGTCCCCTCTACGAGCAGTACTTC	CASGLVPSPLYEQYF
.	TRBJ2-2	TRBD2	TRBV14	TGTGCCAGCAGCCCTTGGACTAGCGGGGAGGGGACCGGGGAGCTGTTTTTT	CASSPWTSGEGTGELFF
.	TRBJ1-6	TRBD1	TRBV11-2	TGTGCCAGCGTATCTAGGACAGGTCCTAATTCACCCCTCCACTTT	CASVSRTGPNSPLHF
few	TRBJ1-4	.	TRBV3-1/TRBV3-2	TGTGCCAGCAGCCAAGATTTCCCCGGTCAACTGTTTTTT	CASSQDFPGQLFF
.	TRBJ2-3	TRBD2	TRBV5-1	TGCGCCAGCAGACCGACTAGCGGAAGCACAGATACGCAGTATTTT	CASRPTSGSTDTQYF
.	TRBJ1-4	.	TRBV6-1	TGTGCCAGCAGTGAGGGTATTGGAGGGGTTAATGAAAAACTGTTTTTT	CASSEGIGGVNEKLFF
.	TRBJ2-3	.	TRBV15	TGTGCCACCAGCAGAGATCTAGTGGATACGCAGTATTTT	CATSRDLVDTQYF
once	TRBJ2-7	TRBD1	TRBV24-1	TGTGCCACCAGTGACCCAAAACAGGGGTTCTACGAGCAGTACTTC	CATSDPKQGFYEQYF
.	TRBJ2-7	.	TRBV24-1	TGTGCCACCAGTGATTTGCTTTCCGACGAGCAGTACTTC	CATSDLLSDEQYF
.	TRBJ2-1	.	TRBV12-5	TGTGCTAGTGGTTTGGTAAGGATATTAGCGGCAAATTCCTACAATGAGCAGTTCTTC	CASGLVRILAANSYNEQFF
few	TRBJ1-2	TRBD1	TRBV5-6	TGTGCCAGCAGCTTGCCCGACAGGGACGGCTACACCTTC	CASSLPDRDGYTF
.	TRBJ2-7	.	TRBV4-1	TGCGCCAGCAGCCAGCAGGACAGAACGAGGGAGCAGTACTTC	CASSQQDRTREQYF
.	TRBJ2-5	.	TRBV10-3	TGTGCCATCAGTGAGCCGGGGGTGGGAGAGACCCAGTACTTC	CAISEPGVGETQYF
.	TRBJ1-4	.	TRBV9	TGTGCCAGCAGCGTAGGGGCTGTATATACTAATGAAAAACTGTTTTTT	CASSVGAVYTNEKLFF
few	TRBJ2-2	.	TRBV11-3	TGTGCCAGCAGCTTCGGGGGTGGCAACACCGGGGAGCTGTTTTTT	CASSFGGGNTGELFF
.	TRBJ2-3	.	TRBV10-3	TGTGCCATCAGTGCTTGGTCAGGTCGGCAGACAGATACGCAGTATTTT	CAISAWSGRQTDTQYF
.	TRBJ1-5	.	TRBV7-9	TGTGCCAGCAGCCTTGGAGGTTGGGGCAATCAGCCCCAGCATTTT	CASSLGGWGNQPQHF
.	TRBJ1-1	.	TRBV7-9	TGTGCCAGCATCACCACGGGCGGGGAGCGAGCTGGCACTGAAGCTTTCTTT	CASITTGGERAGTEAFF
.	TRBJ2-3	TRBD1	TRBV6-5	TGTGCCAGCTACACAGGGGGCACAGATACGCAGTATTTT	CASYTGGTDTQYF
.	TRBJ1-1	TRBD1	TRBV12-5	TGTGCTAGTGGTTCCTCCGGGACAGGGGGCTTTGGCACTGAAGCTTTCTTT	CASGSSGTGGFGTEAFF
.	TRBJ2-3	TRBD1	TRBV27	TGTGCCAGCCGTCGACAGGGTGGTTTAGATACGCAGTATTTT	CASRRQGGLDTQYF
.	TRBJ1-1	.	TRBV10-1	TGCGCCAGCAGTGTGGGGGCGCGCTCTGAAGCTTTCTTT	CASSVGARSEAFF
.	TRBJ2-7	TRBD2	TRBV5-6	TGTGCCAGCAGCTTGTGGCTTAGCGGGGTCCTCGAGCAGTACTTC	CASSLWLSGVLEQYF